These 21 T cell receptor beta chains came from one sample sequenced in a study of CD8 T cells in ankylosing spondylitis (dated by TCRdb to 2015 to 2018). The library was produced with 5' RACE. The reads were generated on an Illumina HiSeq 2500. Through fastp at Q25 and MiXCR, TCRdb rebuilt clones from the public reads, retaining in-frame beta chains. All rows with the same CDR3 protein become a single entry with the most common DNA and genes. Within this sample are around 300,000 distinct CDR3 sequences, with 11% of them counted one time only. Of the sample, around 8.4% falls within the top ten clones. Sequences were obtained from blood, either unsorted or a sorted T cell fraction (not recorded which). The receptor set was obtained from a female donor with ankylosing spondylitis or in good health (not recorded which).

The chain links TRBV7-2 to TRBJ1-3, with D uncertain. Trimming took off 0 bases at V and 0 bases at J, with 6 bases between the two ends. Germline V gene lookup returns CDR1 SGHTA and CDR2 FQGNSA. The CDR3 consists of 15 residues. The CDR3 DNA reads TGTGCCAGCAGCTTAGCTCACAGCTCTGGAAACACCATATATTTT. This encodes CASSLAHSSGNTIYF.

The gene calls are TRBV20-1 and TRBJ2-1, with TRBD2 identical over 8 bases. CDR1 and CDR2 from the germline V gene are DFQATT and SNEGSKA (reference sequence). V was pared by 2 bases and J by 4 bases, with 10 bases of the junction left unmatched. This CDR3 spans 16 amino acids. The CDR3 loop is CSARHPQRGIYNEQFF. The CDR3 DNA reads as TGCAGTGCTAGACACCCTCAGCGGGGGATTTACAATGAGCAGTTCTTC.

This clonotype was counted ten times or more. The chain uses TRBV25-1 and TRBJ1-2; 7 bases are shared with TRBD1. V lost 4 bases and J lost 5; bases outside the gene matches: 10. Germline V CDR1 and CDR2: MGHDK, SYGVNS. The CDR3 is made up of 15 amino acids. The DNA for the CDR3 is TGTGCCAGCAGTGGAGGGACAGTGGGAGGATATGGCTACACCTTC. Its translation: CASSGGTVGGYGYTF.

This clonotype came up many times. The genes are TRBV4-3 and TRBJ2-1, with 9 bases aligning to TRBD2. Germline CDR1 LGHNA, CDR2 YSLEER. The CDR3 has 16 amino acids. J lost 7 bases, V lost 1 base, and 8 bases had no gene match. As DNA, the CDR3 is TGCGCCAGCAGCCAAGTCTTAGCGGGAGTAGCGAATGAGCAGTTCTTC. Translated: CASSQVLAGVANEQFF.

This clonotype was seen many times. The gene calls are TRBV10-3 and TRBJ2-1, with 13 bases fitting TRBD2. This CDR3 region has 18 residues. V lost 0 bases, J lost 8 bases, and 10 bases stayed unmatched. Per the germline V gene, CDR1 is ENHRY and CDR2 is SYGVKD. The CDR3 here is CAISESGTSGTLLDEQFF. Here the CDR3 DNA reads TGTGCCATCAGTGAGTCGGGGACTAGCGGGACCTTGCTGGATGAGCAGTTCTTC.

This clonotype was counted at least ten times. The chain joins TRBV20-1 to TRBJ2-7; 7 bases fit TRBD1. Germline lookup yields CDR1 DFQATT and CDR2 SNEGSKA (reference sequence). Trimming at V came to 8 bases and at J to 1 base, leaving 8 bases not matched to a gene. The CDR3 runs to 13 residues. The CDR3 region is CSLLTGISYEQYF. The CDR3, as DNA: TGCAGTTTACTGACAGGGATTTCCTACGAGCAGTACTTC.

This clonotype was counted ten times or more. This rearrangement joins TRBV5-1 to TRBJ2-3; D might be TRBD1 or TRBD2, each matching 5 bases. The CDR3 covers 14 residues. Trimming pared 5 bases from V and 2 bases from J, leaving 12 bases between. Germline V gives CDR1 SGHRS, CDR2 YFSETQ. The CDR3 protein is CASRVGEITDTQYF. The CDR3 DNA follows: TGCGCCAGCAGGGTGGGGGAGATCACAGATACGCAGTATTTT.

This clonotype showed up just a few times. CDR3 amino acids: CASSYYGGVEEAFF. CDR3 in DNA: TGTGCCAGCAGTTACTACGGGGGGGTGGAAGAAGCTTTCTTT. The rearrangement joins TRBV6-5 to TRBJ1-1; tentative D call: TRBD1 (5 bases). The CDR3 has 14 residues. V was shortened by 1 base and J by 8 bases, with 14 bases between the two germline ends. Germline CDR1 reads MNHEY; CDR2 reads SVGAGI.

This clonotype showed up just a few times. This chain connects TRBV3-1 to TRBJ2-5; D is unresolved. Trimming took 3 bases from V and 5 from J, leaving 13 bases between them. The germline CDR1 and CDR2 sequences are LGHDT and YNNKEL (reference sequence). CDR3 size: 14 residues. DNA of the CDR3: TGTGCCAGCAGCCATACCGGTCCCACGGAGACCCAGTACTTC. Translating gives CASSHTGPTETQYF.

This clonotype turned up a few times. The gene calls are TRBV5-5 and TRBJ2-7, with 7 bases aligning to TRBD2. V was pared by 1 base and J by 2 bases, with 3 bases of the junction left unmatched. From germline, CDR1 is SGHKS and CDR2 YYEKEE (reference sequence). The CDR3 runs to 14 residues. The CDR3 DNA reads TGTGCCAGCAGCTTGTCGCGGGAGACCTACGAGCAGTACTTC. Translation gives CASSLSRETYEQYF.

In nucleotides, the CDR3 is TGTGCCTGGAGTGTACAGCCGACTAACTATGGCTACACCTTC. Its protein product is CAWSVQPTNYGYTF. The chain couples TRBV30 to TRBJ1-2; the D is unclear. The ends were cut back, 0 bases at V and 0 bases at J, with 8 bases in the middle. Germline loops: CDR1 GTSNPN, CDR2 SVGIG (reference sequence). This CDR3 has 14 residues.

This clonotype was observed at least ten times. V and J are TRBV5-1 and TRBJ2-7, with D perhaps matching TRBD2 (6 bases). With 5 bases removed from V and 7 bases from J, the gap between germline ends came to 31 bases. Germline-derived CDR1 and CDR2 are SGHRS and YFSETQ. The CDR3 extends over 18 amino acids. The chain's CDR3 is CASRVGGLALSRALEQYF. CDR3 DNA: TGCGCCAGCAGGGTCGGAGGGCTAGCGTTATCAAGGGCGTTGGAGCAGTACTTC.

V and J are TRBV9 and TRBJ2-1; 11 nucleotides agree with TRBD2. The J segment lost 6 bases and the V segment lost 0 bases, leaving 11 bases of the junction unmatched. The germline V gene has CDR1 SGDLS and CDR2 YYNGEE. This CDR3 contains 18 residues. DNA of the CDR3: TGTGCCAGCAGCGTAGAGCCTAGCGGGGGGCCGAGTAGCAATGAGCAGTTCTTC. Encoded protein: CASSVEPSGGPSSNEQFF.

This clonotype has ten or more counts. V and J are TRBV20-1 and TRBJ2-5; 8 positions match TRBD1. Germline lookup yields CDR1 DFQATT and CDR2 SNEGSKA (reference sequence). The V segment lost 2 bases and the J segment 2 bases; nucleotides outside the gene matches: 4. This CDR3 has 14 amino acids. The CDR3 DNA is TGCAGTGCTAGAAAGACAGGGGTTCAAGAGACCCAGTACTTC. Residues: CSARKTGVQETQYF.

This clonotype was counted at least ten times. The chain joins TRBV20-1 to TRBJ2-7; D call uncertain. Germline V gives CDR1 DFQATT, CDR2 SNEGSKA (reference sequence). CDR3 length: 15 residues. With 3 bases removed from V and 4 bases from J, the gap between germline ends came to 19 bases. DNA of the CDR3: TGCAGTGCTAGTGCGAAAAACTCAGTCCAGTACGAGCAGTACTTC. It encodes CSASAKNSVQYEQYF.

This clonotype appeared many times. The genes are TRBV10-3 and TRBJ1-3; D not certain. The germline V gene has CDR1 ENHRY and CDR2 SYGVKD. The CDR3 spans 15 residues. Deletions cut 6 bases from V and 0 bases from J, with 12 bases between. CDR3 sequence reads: CAIRPDPFSGNTIYF. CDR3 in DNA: TGTGCCATCAGACCCGACCCGTTCTCTGGAAACACCATATATTTT.

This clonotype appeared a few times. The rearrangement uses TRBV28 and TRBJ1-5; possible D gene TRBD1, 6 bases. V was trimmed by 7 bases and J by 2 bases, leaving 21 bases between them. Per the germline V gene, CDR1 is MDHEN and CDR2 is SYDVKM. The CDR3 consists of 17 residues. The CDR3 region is CASTTLQGGGGNQPQHF. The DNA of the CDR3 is TGTGCCAGCACAACGCTACAGGGAGGGGGGGGCAATCAGCCCCAGCATTTT.

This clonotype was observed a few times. The CDR3 spells CASSSDRGLGTGGSEQYF. In DNA, the CDR3 is TGCGCCAGCAGCTCGGACAGGGGACTCGGGACTGGAGGGAGTGAGCAGTACTTC. The genes are TRBV5-1 and TRBJ2-7; 9 bases are shared with TRBD1. This CDR3 has 18 amino acids. The J segment lost 7 bases and the V segment lost 3 bases, leaving 20 bases of the junction unmatched. CDR1 is SGHRS and CDR2 is YFSETQ in the germline V gene.

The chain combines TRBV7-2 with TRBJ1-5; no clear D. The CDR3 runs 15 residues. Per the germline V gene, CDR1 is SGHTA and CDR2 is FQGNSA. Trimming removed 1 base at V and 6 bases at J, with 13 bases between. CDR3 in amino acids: CASSLGSTLGQPQHF. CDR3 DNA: TGTGCCAGCAGCTTAGGGTCGACATTAGGTCAGCCCCAGCATTTT.

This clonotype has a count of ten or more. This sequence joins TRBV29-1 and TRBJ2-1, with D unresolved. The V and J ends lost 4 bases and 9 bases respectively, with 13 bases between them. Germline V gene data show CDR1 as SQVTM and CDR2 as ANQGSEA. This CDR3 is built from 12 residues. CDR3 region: CSVVPTKGEQFF. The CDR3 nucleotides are TGCAGCGTTGTGCCAACTAAGGGTGAGCAGTTCTTC.

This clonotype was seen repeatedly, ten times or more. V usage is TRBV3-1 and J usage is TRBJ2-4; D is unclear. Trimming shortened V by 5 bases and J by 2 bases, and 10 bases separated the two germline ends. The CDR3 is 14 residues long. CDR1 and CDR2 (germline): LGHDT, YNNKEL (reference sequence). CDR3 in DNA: TGTGCCAGCAGCGTCCAGCCGTCCAAAAACATTCAGTACTTC. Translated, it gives CASSVQPSKNIQYF.